The TCR beta chain described here comes from a study of T cells after somatic rescue of genetic block. Germline lookup yields CDR1 LGHNT and CDR2 FRNRAP. This CDR3 spans 13 amino acids. The germline V and J ends were trimmed by 7 bases and 9 bases, with 13 bases remaining between them. Assay used: immunoSEQ multiplex PCR; TCRdb lists only in-frame clones, some missing. The sample has roughly 8,000 clones, over 80% seen once. The TCR comes from a boy aged 5 to 17. The sequencing sample was made of peripheral blood mononuclear cells (PBMCs). V usage is TRBV12-5 and J usage is TRBJ1-6; TRBD1 is a possible D gene (6 bases). CDR3 protein: CASAQQGRSPLHF. For the CDR3, the DNA is TGTGCTAGTGCCCAACAGGGTCGTTCACCCCTCCACTTT.